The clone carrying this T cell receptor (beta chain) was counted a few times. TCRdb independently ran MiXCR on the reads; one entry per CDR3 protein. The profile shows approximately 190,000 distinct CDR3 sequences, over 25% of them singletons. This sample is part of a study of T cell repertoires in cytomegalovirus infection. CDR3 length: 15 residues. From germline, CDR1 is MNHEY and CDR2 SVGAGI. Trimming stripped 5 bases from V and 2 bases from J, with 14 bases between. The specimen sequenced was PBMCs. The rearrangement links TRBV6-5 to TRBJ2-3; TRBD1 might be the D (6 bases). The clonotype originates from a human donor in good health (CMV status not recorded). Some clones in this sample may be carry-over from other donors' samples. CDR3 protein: CASSPGTTYTDTQYF. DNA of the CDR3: TGTGCCAGCAGTCCCGGGACAACTTACACAGATACGCAGTATTTT.